This T cell receptor (beta chain) is from a study of T-cell memory formation after mild COVID-19. Findings and limits, study-wide: Those CD4+ clones that contracted were mainly in CM and EM (CD8+ ones in EMRA). Memory cells collected pre-infection included some clones that later responded, suggesting cross-reactive memory joined. CD4+ bias marked clones expanding day 15 to 37, unlike balanced contracting clones.

Per germline, CDR1 SQVTM and CDR2 ANQGSEA. The CDR3 loop spans 13 amino acids. Trimming cost V 3 bases and J 0 bases, with 8 bases left between them. After 5'RACE with constant-segment primers, TCR alpha and TCR beta cDNA libraries carrying sample barcodes and UMIs were obtained. Each CDR3 protein gets one entry after TCRdb re-called the 5' RACE reads with MiXCR. The repertoire consists of 450,000 to 650,000 distinct CDR3 sequences, with roughly 18% occurring once and the leading ten covering around 12%. On this clonotype itself: The antigen remains unidentified.

The V gene is TRBV29-1, the J gene TRBJ1-2; D call uncertain. The clonotype was recovered from an adult woman who had mild COVID-19 (a few samples of this study predate the infection). Cell type and time point are not known. The specimen sequenced was PBMCs or a T cell subset sorted from them (not recorded which). CDR3 nucleotides: TGCAGCGTTGAGGGGTCTCCTAACTATGGCTACACCTTC. It translates to CSVEGSPNYGYTF.